Presented here are 5 T cell receptor beta chains from one specimen sequenced in a study of OX40 agonist ivuxolimab in advanced cancers. The assay was immunoSEQ multiplex PCR, and TCRdb's table has in-frame clones only and misses some. The sample has some 74,000 clones; approximately 90% are singletons. The sequencing used CD4+ or CD8+ T cells sorted from blood, collected in a trial of the OX40 agonist ivuxolimab. These receptors were taken from an adult with an advanced solid tumor such as melanoma, head and neck, liver or kidney cancer.

V gene TRBV30 combines with J gene TRBJ2-7; possibly TRBD1 for D (5 bases). V was cut by 4 bases and J by 7 bases, with 11 bases left in between. Germline loops: CDR1 GTSNPN, CDR2 SVGIG (reference sequence). The CDR3 length is 11 residues. The CDR3 DNA follows: TGTGCCTGGACGTTGGGGCGGGAGCAGTACTTC. Translated, it gives CAWTLGREQYF.

This clone showed up just a few times. The CDR3 coding sequence is TGTGCCAGCAGCCAAGTTGGGACTAGCTCCTACGAGCAGTACTTC. This gives the protein CASSQVGTSSYEQYF. The rearrangement joins TRBV4-2 to TRBJ2-7; 8 bases agree with TRBD2. The CDR3 extends over 15 amino acids. Germline assignment: CDR1 LGHNA and CDR2 YNFKEQ. Trimming removed 1 base from V and 0 bases from J; junction bases left unmatched: 2.

V is TRBV7-2 and J is TRBJ2-1; TRBD2 might be the D (6 bases). Germline V gene sequence: CDR1 SGHTA, CDR2 FQGNSA. The CDR3 is made up of 13 amino acids. V shed 7 bases and J shed 6 bases, with 13 bases lying between them. CDR3 amino acids: CASTDRGGNEQFF. The CDR3 DNA sequence: TGTGCCAGCACCGACCGGGGAGGCAATGAGCAGTTCTTC.

The CDR3 loop reads CASSLWAVNEKLFF. CDR3 sequence (DNA): TGTGCCAGCAGCTTGTGGGCGGTTAATGAAAAACTGTTTTTT. The chain links TRBV5-4 to TRBJ1-4; D is unresolved. CDR3 length equals 14 residues. Germline CDR1 and CDR2: SGHNT and YYREEE (reference sequence). The V gene lost 1 base and the J gene lost 4 bases, with 8 bases spanning the gap. Full variable domain (rest looked up from reference TRBV5-4 and TRBJ1-4): ETGVTQSPTHLIKTRGQQVTLRCSSQSGHNTVSWYQQALGQGPQFIFQYYREEENGRGNFPPRFSGLQFPNYSSELNVNALELDDSALYLCASSLWAVNEKLFFGSGTQLSVL.

The rearrangement links TRBV6-5 to TRBJ2-7, with TRBD2 as a possible D gene (5 bases). In germline, CDR1 is MNHEY, CDR2 SVGAGI. The CDR3 totals 15 residues. The V and J ends lost 6 bases and 5 bases respectively, with 20 bases between them. CDR3 DNA: TGTGCCAGCAGCTTCGGACTGTCAGGATCCCACGAGCAGTACTTC. Translated: CASSFGLSGSHEQYF.